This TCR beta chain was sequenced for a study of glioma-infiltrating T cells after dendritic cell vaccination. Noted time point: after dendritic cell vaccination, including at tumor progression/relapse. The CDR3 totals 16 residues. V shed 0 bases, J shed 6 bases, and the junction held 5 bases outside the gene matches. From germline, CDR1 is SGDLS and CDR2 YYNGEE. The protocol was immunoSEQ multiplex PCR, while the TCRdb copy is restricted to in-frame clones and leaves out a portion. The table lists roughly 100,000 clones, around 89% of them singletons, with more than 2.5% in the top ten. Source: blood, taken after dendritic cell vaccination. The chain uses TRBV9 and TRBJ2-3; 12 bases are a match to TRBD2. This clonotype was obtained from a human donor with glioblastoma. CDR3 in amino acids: CASSVAELAGGDTQYF. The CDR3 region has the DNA TGTGCCAGCAGCGTAGCTGAGCTAGCGGGGGGGGATACGCAGTATTTT.